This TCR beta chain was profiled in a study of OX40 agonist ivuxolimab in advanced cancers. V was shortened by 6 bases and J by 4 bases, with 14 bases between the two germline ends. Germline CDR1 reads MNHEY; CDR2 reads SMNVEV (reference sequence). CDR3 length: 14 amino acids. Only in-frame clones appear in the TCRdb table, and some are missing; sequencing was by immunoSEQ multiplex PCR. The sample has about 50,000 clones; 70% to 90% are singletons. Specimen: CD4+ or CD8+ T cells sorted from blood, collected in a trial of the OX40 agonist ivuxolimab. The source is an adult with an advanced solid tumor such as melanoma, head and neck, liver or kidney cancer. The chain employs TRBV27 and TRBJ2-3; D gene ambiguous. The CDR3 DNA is TGTGCCAGCAGATACAGTGGGCGCGCAGATACGCAGTATTTT. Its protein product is CASRYSGRADTQYF.